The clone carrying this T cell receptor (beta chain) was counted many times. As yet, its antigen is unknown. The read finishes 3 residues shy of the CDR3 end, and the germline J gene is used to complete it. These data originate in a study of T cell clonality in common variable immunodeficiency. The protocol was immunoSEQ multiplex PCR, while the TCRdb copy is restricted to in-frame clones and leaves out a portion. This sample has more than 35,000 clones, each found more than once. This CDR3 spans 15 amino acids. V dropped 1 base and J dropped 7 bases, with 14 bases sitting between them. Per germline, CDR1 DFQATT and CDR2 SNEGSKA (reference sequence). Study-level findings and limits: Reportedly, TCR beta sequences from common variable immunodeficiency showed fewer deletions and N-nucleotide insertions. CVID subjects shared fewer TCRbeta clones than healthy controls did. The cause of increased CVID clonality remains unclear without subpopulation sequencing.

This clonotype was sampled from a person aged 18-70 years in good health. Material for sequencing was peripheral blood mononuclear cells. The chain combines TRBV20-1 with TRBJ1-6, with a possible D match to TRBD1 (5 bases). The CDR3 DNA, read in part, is TGCAGTGCTAGAGGCCAGACAGCTCGAAATTCACCC. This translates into CSARGQTARNSP. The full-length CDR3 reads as CSARGQTARNSPLHF.